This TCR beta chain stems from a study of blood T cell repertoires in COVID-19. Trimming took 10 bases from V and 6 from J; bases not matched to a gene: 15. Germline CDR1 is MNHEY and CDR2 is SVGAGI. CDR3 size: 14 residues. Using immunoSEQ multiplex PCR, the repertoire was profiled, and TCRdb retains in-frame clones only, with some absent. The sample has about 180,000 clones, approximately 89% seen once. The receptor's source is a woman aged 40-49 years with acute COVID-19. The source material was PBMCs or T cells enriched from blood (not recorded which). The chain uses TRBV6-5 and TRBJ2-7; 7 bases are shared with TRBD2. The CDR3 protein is CATAGRGTHPEQYF. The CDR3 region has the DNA TGTGCCACCGCGGGGAGGGGCACGCACCCCGAGCAGTACTTC.